Below are 22 T cell receptor beta chains sequenced from a single sample in a study of cytomegalovirus exposure and HLA in healthy donors. Primers for the PCR totalled 60 Vbeta and 13 Jbeta. The assay was immunoSEQ multiplex PCR, and TCRdb's table has in-frame clones only and misses some. This table holds some 150,000 clones, around three quarters found once. The sample taken for sequencing was PBMCs. The source of these receptors is a man aged 25 to 45 in good health and CMV-seropositive.

This chain connects TRBV11-2 to TRBJ2-1; 8 bases agree with TRBD2. This CDR3 comprises 16 residues. Germline CDR1 SGHAT, CDR2 FQNNGV. V was clipped by 3 bases and J by 2 bases; unmatched bases: 6. CDR3 sequence (DNA): TGTGCCAGCAGCTTTTTTGACGGGGGGGCCTACAATGAGCAGTTCTTC. Protein: CASSFFDGGAYNEQFF.

The V call is TRBV5-6, the J call TRBJ1-2, with D perhaps matching TRBD1 (6 bases). The CDR3 totals 11 residues. V was pared by 3 bases and J by 8 bases, with 8 bases between. Germline V gene sequence: CDR1 SGHDT, CDR2 YYEEEE. The CDR3 protein is CASSWGQGYTF. Here the CDR3 DNA reads TGTGCCAGCAGCTGGGGGCAGGGCTACACCTTC.

V is TRBV2 and J is TRBJ2-1; TRBD1 matches at 11 bases. The CDR3 contains 14 residues. With V trimmed by 6 bases and J by 8 bases, 6 bases remained unmatched. Per the germline V gene, CDR1 is SNHLY and CDR2 is FYNNEI. In DNA, the CDR3 is TGTGCCAGCAGAGGACAGGGGGCGTCCGATGAGCAGTTCTTC. It is translated as CASRGQGASDEQFF.

The rearrangement links TRBV27 to TRBJ1-3; D remains ambiguous. This CDR3 spans 13 amino acids. Per the germline V gene, CDR1 is MNHEY and CDR2 is SMNVEV (reference sequence). The germline V and J ends were trimmed by 2 bases and 3 bases, with 5 bases remaining between them. This CDR3 reads CASSLAIGNTIYF. CDR3 sequence (DNA): TGTGCCAGCAGTTTAGCGATTGGAAACACCATATATTTT.

The chain's CDR3 is CASSQVLGSSYEQYF. The CDR3 DNA is TGCGCCAGCAGCCAAGTTCTAGGGAGCTCCTACGAGCAGTACTTC. This rearrangement joins TRBV4-1 to TRBJ2-7; D is perhaps TRBD2 (5 bases). The CDR3 runs 15 residues. The germline gives CDR1 MGHRA, CDR2 YSYEKL. V gave up 1 base and J gave up 0 bases, with 10 bases separating them.

The chain couples TRBV5-6 to TRBJ2-5; 10 nucleotides align to TRBD1. The end of the DNA fits TRBJ2-7 better, so the J call may be wrong. Germline V gene sequence: CDR1 SGHDT, CDR2 YYEEEE. The CDR3 spans 15 residues. The CDR3 region has the DNA TGTGCCAGCAGCGAGACAGGGGGCCTATACTCCGAGCAGTACTTC. This gives the protein CASSETGGLYSEQYF.

This CDR3 reads CASSLYRGDSNTGELFF. In nucleotides, the CDR3 is TGTGCCAGCAGTTTATACCGAGGCGACTCGAACACCGGGGAGCTGTTTTTT. The V call is TRBV28, the J call TRBJ2-2, with unresolved D. Germline values: CDR1 MDHEN, CDR2 SYDVKM. The CDR3 runs 17 residues. Deletions cut 1 base from V and 0 bases from J, with 12 bases between.

The genes are TRBV27 and TRBJ2-5; TRBD2 agrees at 13 bases. V lost 5 bases and J lost 2; bases outside the gene matches: 5. The germline V gene has CDR1 MNHEY and CDR2 SMNVEV (reference sequence). The CDR3 runs 16 residues. This CDR3 reads CASSPTGLAGQETQYF. The CDR3 nucleotides read TGTGCCAGCAGTCCCACGGGACTAGCGGGACAAGAGACCCAGTACTTC.

The CDR3 protein is CASSEQGYEQYF. The CDR3 DNA reads as TGCGCCAGCAGTGAGCAGGGCTACGAGCAGTACTTC. The chain is built from TRBV10-1 and TRBJ2-7, with D possibly matching TRBD1 (5 bases). V lost 2 bases and J lost 3, with 5 bases in between. The CDR3 has 12 amino acids. Germline CDR1 and CDR2: WNHNN and SYGVQD (reference sequence).

V is TRBV6-5 and J is TRBJ1-2; D gene unclear. This CDR3 contains 14 residues. Germline CDR1 MNHEY, CDR2 SVGAGI. Trimming left V 6 bases short and J 5 bases short, with 16 bases between. The CDR3 sequence is CASSPTGVSYGYTF. The CDR3 nucleotides read TGTGCCAGCAGCCCCACCGGGGTCTCTTATGGCTACACCTTC.

The V gene is TRBV13, the J gene TRBJ2-1; 10 bases match TRBD2. The length of the CDR3 is 15 residues. With V trimmed by 8 bases and J by 6 bases, 10 bases remained unmatched. Germline assignment: CDR1 PRHDT and CDR2 FYEKMQ (reference sequence). In DNA form, the CDR3 reads TGTGCCAGCGCATCAATTAGCGGGGGGATCAATGAGCAGTTCTTC. Protein product: CASASISGGINEQFF.

The chain couples TRBV30 to TRBJ2-1; 13 bases align to TRBD2. Trimming took 4 bases from V and 0 from J; bases not matched to a gene: 9. The germline V gene encodes CDR1 GTSNPN and CDR2 SVGIG (reference sequence). CDR3 length: 18 residues. CDR3 protein: CAWTGLAGVRPSYNEQFF. CDR3 DNA sequence: TGTGCCTGGACAGGACTAGCGGGGGTTCGCCCCTCCTACAATGAGCAGTTCTTC. Using reference TRBV30 and TRBJ2-1 for the parts outside the CDR3, the full variable domain is SQTIHQWPATLVQPVGSPLSLECTVEGTSNPNLYWYRQAAGRGLQLLFYSVGIGQISSEVPQNLSASRPQDRQFILSSKKLLLSDSGFYLCAWTGLAGVRPSYNEQFFGPGTRLTVL.

The chain uses TRBV9 and TRBJ2-5; 9 positions agree with TRBD1. The germline V gene has CDR1 SGDLS and CDR2 YYNGEE. CDR3 length: 14 amino acids. Losses at the gene ends were 3 bases for V and 5 bases for J; bases not matched to a gene: 5. The CDR3 loop reads CASSAQGAQETQYF. In DNA, the CDR3 is TGTGCCAGCAGCGCACAGGGGGCTCAGGAGACCCAGTACTTC. Based on the CDR3 plus reference TRBV9 and TRBJ2-5, the full variable domain is DSGVTQTPKHLITATGQRVTLRCSPRSGDLSVYWYQQSLDQGLQFLIQYYNGEERAKGNILERFSAQQFPDLHSELNLSSLELGDSALYFCASSAQGAQETQYFGPGTRLLVL.

This chain connects TRBV6-5 to TRBJ1-5, with 9 bases aligning to TRBD1. The V gene's germline CDR1 is MNHEY and CDR2 SVGAGI. The junction had 6 bases not matched to a gene; V was cut back by 6 bases and J by 3 bases. The CDR3 loop spans 15 amino acids. The CDR3 DNA follows: TGTGCCAGCAGCCGCTGGACAGGGGACAATCAGCCCCAGCATTTT. This encodes CASSRWTGDNQPQHF.

The J gene is TRBJ2-3, the V gene TRBV4-3, with 8 bases fitting TRBD2. The trim removed 0 bases at V and 0 bases at J, leaving 5 bases unmatched. Germline V gene lookup returns CDR1 LGHNA and CDR2 YSLEER. The CDR3 covers 17 residues. As DNA, the CDR3 is TGCGCCAGCAGCCAAGATCATCGGACTAGCAGCACAGATACGCAGTATTTT. As protein: CASSQDHRTSSTDTQYF.

About this clone itself: This CDR3 is missing its conserved last phenylalanine or tryptophan, likely due to a read error. Because the CDR3's place on the DNA is in doubt, the DNA is left out and the CDR3 is given as listed by TCRdb. The rearrangement joins TRBV13 to TRBJ2-7; the tabulated D call, TRBD1, remains unverified against the DNA. CDR1 and CDR2 (germline): PRHDT, FYEKMQ (reference sequence). The CDR3 spans 12 residues, counting both ends. The CDR3 is CASSLGDRGPSL.

As to this clone: The identical CDR3 is also encoded by other nucleotide sequences in the sample. The chain is built from TRBV5-1 and TRBJ1-1, with TRBD1 matching over 11 bases. With V trimmed by 4 bases and J by 5 bases, 4 bases remained unmatched. This CDR3 has 14 residues. Germline V CDR1 and CDR2: SGHRS, YFSETQ. CDR3 DNA sequence: TGCGCCAGCAGCCCGGGACAGGGGGGAACTGAAGCTTTCTTT. It translates to CASSPGQGGTEAFF.

J is TRBJ1-3 and V is TRBV28, with D unclear. CDR1 is MDHEN and CDR2 is SYDVKM in the germline V gene. Trimming shortened V by 6 bases and J by 0 bases, and 9 bases separated the two germline ends. This CDR3 spans 14 amino acids. CDR3 residues: CASSPLGSGNTIYF. Written as DNA, the CDR3 is TGTGCCAGCAGCCCCCTCGGCTCTGGAAACACCATATATTTT.

The rearrangement joins TRBV6-1 to TRBJ2-5; 12 bases match TRBD2. Germline V gives CDR1 MNHNS, CDR2 SASEGT. J gave up 1 base and V 3 bases, and 9 bases lay outside the gene matches. The CDR3 contains 18 residues. The CDR3 DNA follows: TGTGCCAGCAGTGACGGTGCTAGCGGGGGGGCTGCCCAAGAGACCCAGTACTTC. Amino acids: CASSDGASGGAAQETQYF.

V and J are TRBV9 and TRBJ2-5, with TRBD1 identical over 7 bases. Losses at the gene ends were 4 bases for V and 5 bases for J; bases not matched to a gene: 11. The CDR3 covers 15 residues. Germline CDR1 and CDR2: SGDLS and YYNGEE. The CDR3 DNA is TGTGCCAGCAGCCCCCGACAGGGAGAACAGGAGACCCAGTACTTC. This sequence encodes CASSPRQGEQETQYF.

The chain recombines TRBV2 with TRBJ2-3; D is possibly TRBD1 (6 bases). The V end lost 8 bases, the J end lost 0 bases, and 15 bases lay between the germline ends. The germline CDR1 and CDR2 sequences are SNHLY and FYNNEI. This CDR3 has 15 amino acids. CDR3 sequence: CASGLTGTSTDTQYF. The DNA of the CDR3 is TGTGCCAGCGGATTGACAGGTACTAGCACAGATACGCAGTATTTT. Looking up the rest from reference TRBV2 and TRBJ2-3 gives the full variable domain: EPEVTQTPSHQVTQMGQEVILRCVPISNHLYFYWYRQILGQKVEFLVSFYNNEISEKSEIFDDQFSVERPDGSNFTLKIRSTKLEDSAMYFCASGLTGTSTDTQYFGPGTRLTVL.

This clone was detected only once. CDR3 nucleotide sequence: TGTGCCAGCAGCCAAGGCCTAGCGGGGGGTGTAGATGAGCAGTTCTTC. Amino acid sequence: CASSQGLAGGVDEQFF. The genes are TRBV14 and TRBJ2-1, with 11 bases lining up with TRBD2. Trimming took 1 base from V and 8 from J; bases not matched to a gene: 7. Germline V gene lookup returns CDR1 SGHDN and CDR2 FVKESK. The CDR3 runs 16 residues. The full variable domain, in which reference TRBV14 and TRBJ2-1 provide the parts outside the CDR3, is EAGVTQFPSHSVIEKGQTVTLRCDPISGHDNLYWYRRVMGKEIKFLLHFVKESKQDESGMPNNRFLAERTGGTYSTLKVQPAELEDSGVYFCASSQGLAGGVDEQFFGPGTRLTVL.